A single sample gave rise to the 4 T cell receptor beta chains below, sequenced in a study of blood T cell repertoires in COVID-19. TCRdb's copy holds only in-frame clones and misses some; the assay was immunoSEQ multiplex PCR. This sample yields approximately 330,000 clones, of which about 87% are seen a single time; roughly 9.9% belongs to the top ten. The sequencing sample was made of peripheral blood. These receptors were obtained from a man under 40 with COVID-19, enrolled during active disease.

CDR3 sequence reads: CASSPPGTGPGTQYF. The DNA for the CDR3 is TGTGCCAGCTCACCACCCGGGACAGGCCCAGGGACCCAGTACTTC. The J gene is TRBJ2-5, the V gene TRBV18, with 8 bases that match TRBD1. This CDR3 contains 15 residues. CDR1 KGHSH and CDR2 LQKENI come from the germline V gene. V shed 0 bases, J shed 7 bases, and the junction held 7 bases outside the gene matches. Full variable domain (missing parts from reference TRBV18 and TRBJ2-5): NAGVMQNPRHLVRRRGQEARLRCSPMKGHSHVYWYRQLPEEGLKFMVYLQKENIIDESGMPKERFSAEFPKEGPSILRIQQVVRGDSAAYFCASSPPGTGPGTQYFGPGTRLLVL.

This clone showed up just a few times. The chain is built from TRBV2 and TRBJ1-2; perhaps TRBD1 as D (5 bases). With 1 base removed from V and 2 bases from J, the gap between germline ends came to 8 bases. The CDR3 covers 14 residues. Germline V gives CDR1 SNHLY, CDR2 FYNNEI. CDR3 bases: TGTGCCAGCAGTGAAGGCGGGGCCAACTATGGCTACACCTTC. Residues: CASSEGGANYGYTF. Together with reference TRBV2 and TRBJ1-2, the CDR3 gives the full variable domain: EPEVTQTPSHQVTQMGQEVILRCVPISNHLYFYWYRQILGQKVEFLVSFYNNEISEKSEIFDDQFSVERPDGSNFTLKIRSTKLEDSAMYFCASSEGGANYGYTFGSGTRLTVV.

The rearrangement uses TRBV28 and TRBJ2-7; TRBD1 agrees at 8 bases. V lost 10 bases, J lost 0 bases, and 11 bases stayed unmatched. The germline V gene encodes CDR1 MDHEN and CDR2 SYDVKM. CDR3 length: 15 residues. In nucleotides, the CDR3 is TGTGCCATCGATTCCAGGGGGCAGGCCTCCTACGAGCAGTACTTC. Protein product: CAIDSRGQASYEQYF.

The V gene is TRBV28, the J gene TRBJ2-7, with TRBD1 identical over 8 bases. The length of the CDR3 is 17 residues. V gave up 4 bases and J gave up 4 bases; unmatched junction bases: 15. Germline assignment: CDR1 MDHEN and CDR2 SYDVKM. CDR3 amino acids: CASSSLQTGQGGYEQYF. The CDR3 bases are TGTGCCAGCAGTTCCCTACAAACAGGACAGGGAGGATACGAGCAGTACTTC.